These 20 T cell receptor beta chains came from one sample sequenced in a study of shared clonotypes between healthy human individuals. Clones were sequenced by immunoSEQ multiplex PCR, and TCRdb holds only the in-frame ones, with some missing. Of about 2.3 million clones listed, roughly 93% were seen once; the top ten hold 0.3% to 0.4%. The sample was naive CD4+ T cells from PBMCs. The subset denotes: CD45RA+ positively selected. These receptors originate from a man between 18 and 29 years old in good health. Some clones in this sample may be carry-over from other donors' samples.

This sequence joins TRBV18 and TRBJ2-2; TRBD1 matches at 7 bases. The CDR3 has 14 amino acids. V shed 5 bases, J shed 10 bases, and the junction held 10 bases outside the gene matches. Germline CDR1 reads KGHSH; CDR2 reads LQKENI. The CDR3, as DNA: TGTGCCAGCTCAAAAAGGACAGGATTTGAGGAGCTGTTTTTT. Its protein product is CASSKRTGFEELFF.

The chain recombines TRBV6-1 with TRBJ2-7, with TRBD2 identical over 7 bases. Germline assignment: CDR1 MNHNS and CDR2 SASEGT. Trimming removed 8 bases from V and 0 bases from J; junction bases left unmatched: 4. CDR3 size: 13 residues. The CDR3 is CASVLADSYEQYF. The CDR3 nucleotides read TGTGCCAGCGTCCTAGCGGACTCCTACGAGCAGTACTTC.

The J gene is TRBJ2-7, the V gene TRBV2; D is uncertain. The V gene's germline CDR1 is SNHLY and CDR2 FYNNEI. Deletions cut 4 bases from V and 6 bases from J, with 13 bases between. CDR3 length: 13 residues. The CDR3 nucleotides are TGTGCCAGCAGTGTAGGGTTTGGTCGCGAGCAGTACTTC. Its translation: CASSVGFGREQYF.

This sequence joins TRBV28 and TRBJ2-1, with a tentative D call TRBD2 (6 bases). There are 14 residues in the CDR3. V lost 5 bases and J 2 bases, leaving 10 bases between the germline ends. Germline lookup yields CDR1 MDHEN and CDR2 SYDVKM. CDR3 in amino acids: CASSPREAYNEQFF. The CDR3 nucleotides are TGTGCCAGCAGTCCCAGGGAGGCCTACAATGAGCAGTTCTTC. Based on the CDR3 plus reference TRBV28 and TRBJ2-1, the full variable domain is DVKVTQSSRYLVKRTGEKVFLECVQDMDHENMFWYRQDPGLGLRLIYFSYDVKMKEKGDIPEGYSVSREKKERFSLILESASTNQTSMYLCASSPREAYNEQFFGPGTRLTVL.

The rearrangement joins TRBV2 to TRBJ1-6, with 8 nucleotides matching TRBD1. CDR3 size: 17 residues. Germline CDR1 reads SNHLY; CDR2 reads FYNNEI. The ends lost 6 bases at V and 2 bases at J; junction bases unmatched: 9. In DNA form, the CDR3 reads TGTGCCAGCAGCCCGGATGGACAGGGACCCTATAATTCACCCCTCCACTTT. Its translation: CASSPDGQGPYNSPLHF.

The chain links TRBV28 to TRBJ2-4, with TRBD2 matching over 7 bases. This CDR3 is built from 17 residues. Per the germline V gene, CDR1 is MDHEN and CDR2 is SYDVKM. V gave up 6 bases and J gave up 6 bases; unmatched junction bases: 17. This chain's CDR3 is CASRSTPGAGRLNIQYF. CDR3 nucleotide sequence: TGTGCCAGCAGAAGCACGCCTGGAGCGGGGCGGCTAAACATTCAGTACTTC.

The chain carries TRBV28 and TRBJ2-3, with D uncertain. V was trimmed by 0 bases and J by 7 bases, leaving 5 bases between them. Germline values: CDR1 MDHEN, CDR2 SYDVKM. The CDR3 loop spans 12 amino acids. This CDR3 is CASSLWGNTQYF. Written as DNA, the CDR3 is TGTGCCAGCAGTTTATGGGGAAATACGCAGTATTTT.

As to this clone: Within the sample, other DNA sequences also encode this same CDR3. This rearrangement joins TRBV7-9 to TRBJ2-3; the match to TRBD2 covers 9 bases. There are 15 residues in the CDR3. The ends lost 3 bases at V and 0 bases at J; junction bases unmatched: 1. CDR1 and CDR2 from the germline V gene are SEHNR and FQNEAQ (reference sequence). The CDR3 loop is CASSFLAGSTDTQYF. The CDR3, as DNA: TGTGCCAGCAGCTTCCTAGCGGGAAGCACAGATACGCAGTATTTT.

This clone is a singleton in its sample. The CDR3 DNA reads as TGTGCCAGCAACAAGGGACAGGGTGACACTGAAGCTTTCTTT. Its protein is CASNKGQGDTEAFF. J is TRBJ1-1 and V is TRBV6-6; 9 bases match TRBD1. The CDR3 spans 14 residues. CDR1 and CDR2 from the germline V gene are MNHNY and SVGAGI (reference sequence). Germline trimming cut 7 bases from V and 3 bases from J; bases unmatched to any gene: 6.

The V call is TRBV5-6, the J call TRBJ1-6, with 9 positions matching TRBD1. Trimming removed 3 bases from V and 9 bases from J; junction bases left unmatched: 10. The CDR3 totals 16 residues. CDR1 and CDR2 (germline): SGHDT, YYEEEE. CDR3 protein: CASSSSGTGRRSPLHF. CDR3 sequence (DNA): TGTGCCAGCAGCTCTTCCGGGACAGGGCGACGTTCACCCCTCCACTTT.

CDR3 in amino acids: CASSLDRLRFEQYF. The CDR3 DNA follows: TGTGCCAGCAGTTTGGACCGCCTTAGATTCGAGCAGTACTTC. The chain links TRBV28 to TRBJ2-7; no clear D. The CDR3 consists of 14 residues. Looked up from germline, CDR1 is MDHEN and CDR2 is SYDVKM. V lost 3 bases to trimming and J lost 6 bases, with 15 bases between them.

In its sample, this clone was seen once. The chain combines TRBV7-9 with TRBJ2-7, with a possible D match to TRBD2 (5 bases). V was cut by 0 bases and J by 6 bases, with 6 bases left in between. CDR1 is SEHNR and CDR2 is FQNEAQ in the germline V gene (reference sequence). The CDR3 is 12 amino acids. CDR3 loop: CASSLAGVEQYF. The CDR3 region has the DNA TGTGCCAGCAGCTTAGCGGGAGTCGAGCAGTACTTC.

The V and J genes are TRBV6-5 and TRBJ2-7; D assignment may be TRBD1 or TRBD2 (5 bases each). The CDR3 length is 15 residues. Germline V gives CDR1 MNHEY, CDR2 SVGAGI. Trimming removed 0 bases at V and 6 bases at J, with 15 bases between. The CDR3 DNA is TGTGCCAGCAGTTACTCGTCGGGGCTCCCTGTCGAGCAGTACTTC. Its protein is CASSYSSGLPVEQYF.

J is TRBJ2-3 and V is TRBV9, with D perhaps assigned TRBD1 or TRBD2 (6 bases each). Germline assignment: CDR1 SGDLS and CDR2 YYNGEE. The CDR3 runs 15 residues. Trimming left V 5 bases short and J 5 bases short, with 18 bases between. The CDR3 loop is CASSHQQQGGDTQYF. DNA for the CDR3: TGTGCCAGCAGTCATCAGCAACAGGGAGGAGATACGCAGTATTTT. Using reference TRBV9 and TRBJ2-3 for the parts outside the CDR3, the full variable domain is DSGVTQTPKHLITATGQRVTLRCSPRSGDLSVYWYQQSLDQGLQFLIQYYNGEERAKGNILERFSAQQFPDLHSELNLSSLELGDSALYFCASSHQQQGGDTQYFGPGTRLTVL.

J is TRBJ1-5 and V is TRBV28, with D unresolved. Trimming pared 5 bases from V and 11 bases from J, leaving 10 bases between. The CDR3 extends over 11 amino acids. In germline, CDR1 is MDHEN, CDR2 SYDVKM. CDR3: CASSRGPAQHF. For the CDR3, the DNA is TGTGCCAGCAGTCGAGGACCGGCCCAGCATTTT.

The chain employs TRBV19 and TRBJ1-2; D gene ambiguous. Germline values: CDR1 LNHDA, CDR2 SQIVND (reference sequence). Trimming took off 11 bases at V and 8 bases at J, with 24 bases between the two ends. The length of the CDR3 is 14 residues. Here the CDR3 reads CASHSDGGPGGYTF. The CDR3 region has the DNA TGTGCCTCGCACTCCGACGGTGGCCCAGGCGGCTACACCTTC. Supplemented by reference TRBV19 and TRBJ1-2, the full variable domain reads DGGITQSPKYLFRKEGQNVTLSCEQNLNHDAMYWYRQDPGQGLRLIYYSQIVNDFQKGDIAEGYSVSREKKESFPLTVTSAQKNPTAFYLCASHSDGGPGGYTFGSGTRLTVV.

This chain uses TRBV28 with TRBJ1-1; D call uncertain. V lost 3 bases, J lost 4 bases, and 6 bases lay in between. The CDR3 loop spans 12 amino acids. Per the germline V gene, CDR1 is MDHEN and CDR2 is SYDVKM. This CDR3 reads CASSFLTTEAFF. The DNA for the CDR3 is TGTGCCAGCAGTTTTCTCACCACTGAAGCTTTCTTT. Together with reference TRBV28 and TRBJ1-1, the CDR3 gives the full variable domain: DVKVTQSSRYLVKRTGEKVFLECVQDMDHENMFWYRQDPGLGLRLIYFSYDVKMKEKGDIPEGYSVSREKKERFSLILESASTNQTSMYLCASSFLTTEAFFGQGTRLTVV.

The J gene is TRBJ2-2, the V gene TRBV11-2; D not certain. Trimming pared 5 bases from V and 0 bases from J, leaving 16 bases between. The CDR3 covers 17 residues. CDR1 is SGHAT and CDR2 is FQNNGV in the germline V gene. The CDR3 DNA reads as TGTGCCAGCAGCCCCTCCTATCCGCAAGCGAACACCGGGGAGCTGTTTTTT. Protein sequence: CASSPSYPQANTGELFF.

In this sample, this clone turned up once. This sequence joins TRBV10-3 and TRBJ2-2; TRBD2 agrees at 8 bases. J gave up 2 bases and V 4 bases, and 9 bases lay outside the gene matches. The V gene's germline CDR1 is ENHRY and CDR2 SYGVKD. CDR3 size: 17 residues. The CDR3 nucleotides are TGTGCCATCAGTGGGGATAGCGGGAAAAGAAACACCGGGGAGCTGTTTTTT. Translated, it gives CAISGDSGKRNTGELFF.

V usage is TRBV18 and J usage is TRBJ2-1, with a weak D call TRBD1 (5 bases). The CDR3 totals 14 residues. Germline lookup yields CDR1 KGHSH and CDR2 LQKENI. The V gene lost 3 bases and the J gene lost 8 bases, with 14 bases spanning the gap. Here the CDR3 DNA reads TGTGCCAGCTCACCGATGGGGCAGGCCGATGAGCAGTTCTTC. It yields the protein CASSPMGQADEQFF.